This T cell receptor (beta chain) was sequenced in a study of tumor-infiltrating lymphocytes in primary liver carcinoma. Study outcomes and limitations: A significantly higher top-250-clone fraction was found in tumors than in blood (p = 0.039).

In the case of this clonotype: Antigen specificity is unknown. A junction end diverges from the germline sequence, so it may reflect a read error.

For blood RNA, unsorted whole blood served as the source, and germline DNA was extracted too. Before surgery, about 4 milliliters of EDTA blood were taken. The template, roughly 510 ng total RNA, yielded TCR beta cDNA made with a constant-region primer. Three nested multiplex PCR rounds, a slightly modified ARM-PCR method, built the TCR beta libraries. It was with TRBV1-TRBV30 forward primers and a C-beta reverse primer that the first two PCR rounds were run, at approximately 10 cycles each. TCRdb recomputed calls from the multiplex PCR reads with MiXCR, one row per CDR3 protein. This table holds 310,000 or so distinct CDR3 sequences, approximately 64% found once. This CDR3 is built from 15 residues.

This receptor was taken from a man aged 40-49 years with primary liver carcinoma and hepatitis B virus infection. This chain connects TRBV12-3 or TRBV12-4 to TRBJ2-2, with D possibly called TRBD1 or TRBD2 (5 bases each). The sequenced sample consisted of peripheral blood. This chain's CDR3 is CAGRDVGPNTGELFF. The CDR3 DNA reads as TGTGCCGGCAGGGATGTGGGACCGAACACCGGGGAGCTGTTTTTT.